Reported below is one T cell receptor beta chain. This clone was observed a single time. What this receptor recognizes is not known. Base qualities are not recorded, but no much larger clone differs from it by a single base. Based on the germline V gene (reference sequence), the CDR1 and CDR2 sequences are GTSNPN and SVGIG. The cysteine opens and the phenylalanine closes a CDR3 of 16 amino acids. The entry retains the CDR3 DNA only, 48 bases that are in frame from base 1. Relative to germline, V is missing 0 bases and J is missing 4 bases, with 8 bases of the junction outside any gene match. This sample stems from a study of cytomegalovirus exposure and HLA in healthy donors (dated by TCRdb to about 2017). Turning to the overall study: In an earlier analysis of roughly 590 of the donors, 276 Gb of sequence data and 90 million to 120 million unique TCR beta sequences from roughly 200 million T cells were reported. An early release that covered several hundred HLA-typed donors contained approximately 300 gigabases of sequencing data and 75 million to 100 million unique TCR sequences. Of the 398 genotyped donors, roughly 85% fell in the genetic ancestry cluster associated with self-reported Caucasian donors. The study aimed to test whether signatures of past pathogen exposure could be identified by cataloging public T cell receptors. The study profiled the T cell repertoires of approximately 700 subjects by immunosequencing and related them to cytomegalovirus serostatus. Along with the roughly 700-subject first cohort, a separate validation cohort of over a hundred different subjects was used. To predict cytomegalovirus infection status, the study combined high-throughput TCR immunosequencing, statistical association of individual TCRs with disease status, and machine learning. A later analysis re-analyzed previously published TCR beta repertoires from roughly 600 donors and added high-resolution HLA genotyping to study TCR occurrence patterns. Rather than drawing on any new phenotypic data, the later analysis identified candidate immune exposures from TCR beta sequences and the way those sequences occurred across donors. An earlier analysis of 587 of the donors used high-throughput TCR beta sequencing to judge whether each TCR beta V gene segment behaved as functional or pseudogenic. Alongside the repertoire data, information on donor age, sex, ethnicity and CMV serostatus was compiled. A later genetic analysis used genome-wide SNP genotypes for 398 of the 666 donors, treating that subset as a discovery cohort. All discovery cohort repertoires had been generated on a single sequencing platform. HLA typing included class I and class II loci at four-digit resolution. The number of typed donors differed by locus: about 620-640 for A, B, C, DRB1 and DQB1; some 500 for DQA1; about 600 for DPA1; and around 490 for DPB1. Because of strong linkage in the cohort, five DR-DQ haplotypes were treated as single units for association and clustering. Across 398 genotyped donors of the cohort, an average of about 240,000 unique TCR beta nucleotide sequences per donor were sequenced, and around 19% of those sequences were non-productive.

Libraries were built with the immunoSEQ multiplex PCR assay. A mixture of 60 forward primers for TCR Vbeta segments and 13 reverse primers for TCR Jbeta segments was used in the multiplex PCR. A multiplex PCR assay on genomic DNA amplified the CDR3 region of rearranged TCR beta genes. On the Illumina HiSeq System, the amplified TCR beta libraries were sequenced as 87-base-pair reads. The authors' analysis ran thus. In a later analysis, 70 million to 95 million unique TCR beta chains were counted across the 500 to 700 repertoires, and approximately 9.9 million of these chains were shared by at least two donors. Raw reads were error-corrected and collapsed into unique sequences by a nearest-neighbor algorithm in which closely related sequences were merged to remove PCR and sequencing errors. CDR3 sequences were aligned to IMGT reference sequences to assign V, D and J gene segments. For a sequence to be retained, at least a six-nucleotide match to both a V gene segment and a J gene segment was required. Rearrangements were called productive when the CDR3 lacked stop codons and stayed in frame with V and J; all others were non-productive. Following IMGT convention, CDR3 was defined as the stretch from the second conserved V-encoded cysteine to the conserved J-encoded phenylalanine. The earlier analysis of around 640 of the donors excluded sequences that lacked an unambiguous match to a single V gene segment. An earlier analysis of 500 to 700 of the donors classified V segments as functional when productive rearrangements were above 56.7% and as segregating when the standard deviation between donors was above 5%. To diagnose cytomegalovirus status from the catalog of TCR beta chain sequences, a statistical classification framework was built. In a later analysis, V and J genes were assigned by comparing TCR nucleotide sequences against IMGT/GENE-DB human TR gene sequences. In a later analysis, CDR3 sequences and most-parsimonious VDJ recombination scenarios were assigned using the TCRdist pipeline. In a later analysis, every TCR beta chain was defined by the combination of its CDR3 amino acid sequence and its V-gene family, and reads without a unique V-gene family were dropped. A later analysis removed 592 highly shared, low-generation-probability nucleotide sequences to deal with suspected cross-contamination and a sequencing artifact. In a later analysis, a clonal expansion index for each public chain was calculated from normalized within-repertoire ranks of inferred template counts. In a later analysis, generation probabilities were computed using a VDJ recombination model fitted to out-of-frame rearrangements, and the results were checked against IGoR. In a later analysis, TCR-TCR, TCR-HLA and TCR-CMV co-occurrence was scored with hypergeometric tests, and a repertoire-size bias correction was applied to TCR pairs. False discovery rates were estimated in a later analysis by permuting HLA or CMV assignments 20 times. A later analysis grouped co-occurring TCRs with DBSCAN, adding TCRdist sequence similarity when clustering within HLA-allele-positive subsets. Co-occurrence clustering excluded repertoires with fewer than 30,000 or more than 120,000 public chains, plus five with anomalous nucleotide sharing. TCRdb obtained this table from immuneACCESS and retained in-frame rearrangements with V and J assigned. These tables miss some clones; where compared with another copy, unresolved V genes account for less than half of the shortfall, and the remainder is unexplained. That table gives V, J and clone size, and the DNA gave D and trimming. The sample records about 170,000 clones, roughly 85% of which are singletons. The ten largest clones add up to about 2% of the sample.

The paper's findings and limits, for the study overall: The only immune exposure information available for the cohort was CMV serostatus. A few of the identified cytomegalovirus-associated TCR beta chains were confirmed in vitro to be specific for cytomegalovirus antigens. The earlier analysis of approximately 590 of the donors excluded fewer than 20 rarely observed V segments, including chromosome 9 orphons, because counts were too low. According to a later analysis, TCR association rates differed among HLA loci, with DRB1 alleles showing the most associated TCRs and HLA-C alleles showing the fewest. A cluster of highly shared sequence variants was judged likely to be a technical artifact of the sequencing pipeline. Most TCR sequences were observed very rarely across donors, whereas some public TCRs were present in many individuals. Correlated functional status among segregating V segments might be attributable to linkage disequilibrium, but an unknown experimental factor could not be ruled out. In a later analysis, HLA-associated TCR beta chains were found to be more clonally expanded and to have lower generation probabilities than equally common non-associated chains. The cohort was sequenced for TCR beta chains only, and without alpha or paired-chain data the features that could be detected were limited. The classifier was reported to diagnose cytomegalovirus status with high specificity and sensitivity in both the original and validation cohorts. An earlier analysis of approximately 530 of the donors showed that most TCR beta V segments appeared in productive rearrangements either about 87% or about 30% of the time, which broadly matched IMGT annotations. Roughly uniform sequencing depth across donors was assumed in presence/absence analyses, although this assumption may not hold. A further reported finding was that TCR beta sequences accurately predicted the HLA-A and HLA-B alleles for most subjects in the first cohort. When HLA alleles, especially DR and DQ, strongly co-occurred, attributing TCR associations to individual alleles was difficult. According to a later analysis, most CMV-associated TCR beta chains appeared to be HLA-restricted, and the HLA associations seemed to be driven largely by CMV exposure. It was suggested by the authors that the approach could potentially be generalized to other disease states and immunological phenotypes. A total of about 150 TCR beta chains were listed by the study as associated with cytomegalovirus. A later genetic analysis reported fewer N-insertions in productive TCRs among donors in an Asian-associated ancestry cluster than the roughly 620-donor mean. Some IMGT-functional V segments, including TRBV6-2 and TRBV6-3, could not be distinguished by the 87-base-pair reads and were therefore excluded. Because some donors lacked HLA typing at each locus, the association tests relied only on the typed subset. Several of the top co-occurrence clusters appeared to be linked to parvovirus B19, influenza, CMV and Epstein-Barr virus, according to a later analysis. In a later analysis, over 15,000 TCR beta sequences were associated with specific HLA alleles at a false discovery rate of 0.05. In a later genetic analysis, a missense DCLRE1C variant was associated with V-gene and J-gene trimming of TCR beta chains, and the association was replicated in an independent cohort.

The cohort consisted of hundreds of healthy bone marrow donors. At the time of sampling, all cohort members were nominally healthy, though unrecorded immune exposures were likely present. The donor was CMV seropositive and belonged to the group of 250 to 300 seropositive cohort members. Every donor gave a peripheral blood sample, and the peripheral blood mononuclear cells from that sample were used for TCR beta sequencing. The Qiagen DNeasy Blood Extraction Kit was used to extract genomic DNA from the blood cell samples. Here the chain combines TRBV30 and TRBJ2-3, with 9 bases matching TRBD2. Sequenced input: PBMCs. This clonotype was sampled from a man between 18 and 29 years old in good health and CMV-seropositive. The CDR3 protein: CAWSVLAGGPADTQYF. The DNA sequence is TGTGCCTGGAGTGTGCTGGCGGGGGGGCCGGCAGATACGCAGTATTTT.